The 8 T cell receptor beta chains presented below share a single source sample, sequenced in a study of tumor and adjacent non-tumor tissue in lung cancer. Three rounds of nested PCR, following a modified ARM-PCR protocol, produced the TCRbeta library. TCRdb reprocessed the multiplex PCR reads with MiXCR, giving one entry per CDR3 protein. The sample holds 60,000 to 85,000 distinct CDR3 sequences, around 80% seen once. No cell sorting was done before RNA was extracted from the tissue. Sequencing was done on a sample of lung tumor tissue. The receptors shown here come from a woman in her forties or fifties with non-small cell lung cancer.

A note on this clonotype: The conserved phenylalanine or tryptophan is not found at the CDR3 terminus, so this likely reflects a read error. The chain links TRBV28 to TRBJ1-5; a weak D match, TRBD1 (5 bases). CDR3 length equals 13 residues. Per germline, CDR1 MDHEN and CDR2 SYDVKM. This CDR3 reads CASRANSNQPQHL. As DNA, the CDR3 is TGTGCGAGCAGGGCCAATAGCAATCAGCCCCAGCATCTT.

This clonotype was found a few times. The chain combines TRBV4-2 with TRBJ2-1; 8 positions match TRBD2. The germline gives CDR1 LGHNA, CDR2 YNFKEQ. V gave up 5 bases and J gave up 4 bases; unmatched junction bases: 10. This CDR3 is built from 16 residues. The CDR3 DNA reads TGTGCCAGCAGCTCCTCTCTAGCGGGCCCGTACAATGAGCAGTTCTTC. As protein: CASSSSLAGPYNEQFF.

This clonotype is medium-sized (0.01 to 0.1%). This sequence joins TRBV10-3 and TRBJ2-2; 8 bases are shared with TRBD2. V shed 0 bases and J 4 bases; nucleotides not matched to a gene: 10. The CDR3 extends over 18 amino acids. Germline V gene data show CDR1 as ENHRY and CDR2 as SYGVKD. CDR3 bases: TGTGCCATCAGTGAGTCGATGGGCGGGAGGACCGCCACCGGGGAGCTGTTTTTT. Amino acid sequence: CAISESMGGRTATGELFF.

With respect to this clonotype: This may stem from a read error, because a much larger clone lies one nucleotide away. The DNA of the CDR3 is TGTGTCTGGAGTGTCGGTCAGTCGAAGGAGACCCAGTACTTC. Encoded protein: CVWSVGQSKETQYF. The rearrangement joins TRBV30 to TRBJ2-5, with D unresolved. This CDR3 is built from 14 residues. Germline V lookup: CDR1 GTSNPN, CDR2 SVGIG (reference sequence).

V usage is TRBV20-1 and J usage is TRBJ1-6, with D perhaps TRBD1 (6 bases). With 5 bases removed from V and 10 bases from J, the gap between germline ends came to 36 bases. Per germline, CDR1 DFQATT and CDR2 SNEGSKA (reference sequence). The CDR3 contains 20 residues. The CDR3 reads CSARRIGVVSGAEQGSPLHF. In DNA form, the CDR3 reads TGCAGTGCTCGACGGATTGGGGTGGTGTCGGGGGCGGAGCAGGGATCACCCCTCCACTTT.

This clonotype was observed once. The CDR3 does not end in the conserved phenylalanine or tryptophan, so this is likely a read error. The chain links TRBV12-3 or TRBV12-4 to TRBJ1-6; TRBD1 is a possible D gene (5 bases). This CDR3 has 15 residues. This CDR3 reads CASSFGGAQNSLLHY. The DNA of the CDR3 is TGTGCCAGCTCCTTTGGTGGGGCTCAGAATTCACTCCTCCACTAT.

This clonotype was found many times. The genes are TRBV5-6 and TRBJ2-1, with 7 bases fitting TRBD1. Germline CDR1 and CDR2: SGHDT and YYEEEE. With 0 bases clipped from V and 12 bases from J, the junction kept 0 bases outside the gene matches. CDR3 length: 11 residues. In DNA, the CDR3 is TGTGCCAGCAGCTTGGGGACAGGGCAGTTCTTC. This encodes CASSLGTGQFF. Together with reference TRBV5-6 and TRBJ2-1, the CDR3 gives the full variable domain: DAGVTQSPTHLIKTRGQQVTLRCSPKSGHDTVSWYQQALGQGPQFIFQYYEEEERQRGNFPDRFSGHQFPNYSSELNVNALLLGDSALYLCASSLGTGQFFGPGTRLTVL.

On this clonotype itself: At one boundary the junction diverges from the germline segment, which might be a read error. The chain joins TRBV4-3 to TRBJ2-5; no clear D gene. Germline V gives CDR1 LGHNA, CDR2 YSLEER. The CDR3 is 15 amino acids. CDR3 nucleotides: TGCGCCAGCAGACAAGATAAGGGCCTCCAAGAGACCCAATACTTC. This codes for CASRQDKGLQETQYF.